This TCR beta chain was sequenced in a study of blood T cell repertoires in COVID-19. Background on the study: Samples taken during acute and convalescent COVID-19 were collected in the United States, Italy and Spain.

Here immunoSEQ multiplex PCR was the method, and the copy in TCRdb shows in-frame clones only, minus some. The sample yields 470,000 or so clones, 75% to 90% seen once. The sequenced sample consisted of peripheral blood. The source of this sequence is a human donor in a cohort sampled during active COVID-19.

CDR3 in amino acids: CASSLLFGSNQPQHF. CDR3 nucleotide sequence: TGTGCCAGCAGCCTCCTTTTCGGGAGCAATCAGCCCCAGCATTTT. V gene TRBV5-6 combines with J gene TRBJ1-5; no firm D call. Trimming left V 4 bases short and J 1 base short, with 12 bases between. This CDR3 is built from 15 residues. The germline CDR1 and CDR2 sequences are SGHDT and YYEEEE.